This is a list of T cell receptor beta chains from one sample in a study of Graves' ophthalmopathy and Graves' hyperthyroidism. A single record per CDR3 protein comes from TCRdb applying MiXCR to the multiplex PCR reads. This sample has about 1.2 million distinct CDR3 sequences, with less than 45% found just once. Material: peripheral blood or thyroid tissue (not recorded which). Receptors were obtained from an adult man with Graves' hyperthyroidism. The CDR3 runs from the conserved cysteine through the conserved F or W. The order of the fields is D gene, clone size, V gene, J gene, CDR3 DNA, CDR3 protein. The D gene is left open where the match is weak. Some rows have no size entry. The others give once, few or many, or a class for an expanded clone.

D gene: -
clone size: few
V gene: TRBV6-4
J gene: TRBJ2-7
CDR3 DNA: TGTGCCAGCAGTCTGCCAGGGGAGTTTCATGAGCAGTACTTC
CDR3 protein: CASSLPGEFHEQYF

D gene: -
clone size: many
V gene: TRBV20-1
J gene: TRBJ2-7
CDR3 DNA: TGCAGTGTTCAGACTAGGTCGGCGTACGAGCAGTACTTC
CDR3 protein: CSVQTRSAYEQYF

D gene: -
clone size: many
V gene: TRBV7-2
J gene: TRBJ1-5
CDR3 DNA: TGTGCCAGCAGCTTTGCAGAGGTTCAGCCCCAGCATTTT
CDR3 protein: CASSFAEVQPQHF

D gene: TRBD1
clone size: -
V gene: TRBV20-1
J gene: TRBJ2-7
CDR3 DNA: TGCAGTGCTACCCCCCCCGGGACAGTGGATTACGAGCAGTACTTC
CDR3 protein: CSATPPGTVDYEQYF

D gene: TRBD1
clone size: -
V gene: TRBV7-8
J gene: TRBJ1-3
CDR3 DNA: TGTGCCAGCAGCCCCAACCGGGACAGCCCAATCTCGGGAGGAAACACCATATATTTT
CDR3 protein: CASSPNRDSPISGGNTIYF

D gene: -
clone size: -
V gene: TRBV11-2
J gene: TRBJ1-5
CDR3 DNA: TGTGCCAGCTCACAATCAGGGTTTTCGGCGATCGTTAATCAGCCCCAGCATTTT
CDR3 protein: CASSQSGFSAIVNQPQHF

D gene: TRBD1
clone size: -
V gene: TRBV7-9
J gene: TRBJ1-2
CDR3 DNA: TGTGCCAGCAGCTTCAACAGGGGGCTGGATTATGGCTACACCTTC
CDR3 protein: CASSFNRGLDYGYTF

D gene: -
clone size: few
V gene: TRBV7-9
J gene: TRBJ1-2
CDR3 DNA: TGTGCCAGCAGCACCAGACAACCACAGGGCAACTATGGCTACACCTTC
CDR3 protein: CASSTRQPQGNYGYTF

D gene: -
clone size: many
V gene: TRBV7-2
J gene: TRBJ1-2
CDR3 DNA: TGTGCCAGCTCCATCGTACCCCGTGAACCTTACTATGGCTACACCTTC
CDR3 protein: CASSIVPREPYYGYTF

D gene: TRBD2
clone size: many
V gene: TRBV20-1
J gene: TRBJ2-7
CDR3 DNA: TGCAGTGCCCAGGGGAATCGACTAGCGGGGGGCGAGCAGTACTTC
CDR3 protein: CSAQGNRLAGGEQYF

D gene: TRBD1
clone size: many
V gene: TRBV2
J gene: TRBJ2-2
CDR3 DNA: TGTGCCAGCAGGGGGACAGGGTGGAACACCGGGGAGCTGTTTTTT
CDR3 protein: CASRGTGWNTGELFF

D gene: -
clone size: -
V gene: TRBV3-1
J gene: TRBJ2-5
CDR3 DNA: TGTGCCAGCAGCCAAGGTAGGGTCCGGGAGACCCAGTACTTC
CDR3 protein: CASSQGRVRETQYF

D gene: TRBD1
clone size: few
V gene: TRBV19
J gene: TRBJ2-2
CDR3 DNA: TGTGCCAGTAGTCCCGATGGACAGGGGGCTCGGGAGCTGTTTTTT
CDR3 protein: CASSPDGQGARELFF

D gene: -
clone size: -
V gene: TRBV30
J gene: TRBJ2-7
CDR3 DNA: TGTGCCTGGAGGCCAATCAGGTCCGGTTCCTACGAGCAGTACTTC
CDR3 protein: CAWRPIRSGSYEQYF

D gene: TRBD2
clone size: -
V gene: TRBV9
J gene: TRBJ2-2
CDR3 DNA: TGTGCCAGCAATCTACTAGCGGGGGGGCGGGGGACCGGGGAGCTGTTTTTT
CDR3 protein: CASNLLAGGRGTGELFF

D gene: -
clone size: many
V gene: TRBV10-2
J gene: TRBJ2-7
CDR3 DNA: TGTGCCAGCAGCCCGTTAGGCGGCGAGCAGTACTTC
CDR3 protein: CASSPLGGEQYF